This T cell receptor beta chain was identified during a study of blood T cell repertoires in COVID-19. Across the whole study: Acute and convalescent COVID-19 samples came from the United States, Italy and Spain. T cells, B-cell-depleted T cells, or PBMCs supplied cDNA or gDNA.

Trimming took off 2 bases at V and 7 bases at J, with 14 bases between the two ends. The CDR3 has 14 residues. Germline assignment: CDR1 KGHSH and CDR2 LQKENI. Methods used by the authors: Amplification of reference gene primers was used by the study to estimate nucleated cell counts. Sequenced by immunoSEQ multiplex PCR; TCRdb stores in-frame clones only, minus some. Clone size and V and J calls were adopted from that table, with D and trimming inferred from the DNA. The repertoire holds roughly 670,000 clones, with around 89% as singletons. Sequenced material: peripheral blood. The chain recombines TRBV18 with TRBJ2-5; D remains unclear. The TCR comes from a woman between 18 and 29 years old with acute or convalescent COVID-19. The CDR3 bases are TGTGCCAGCTCACCAGCGGCGGCTGTTGGGACCCAGTACTTC. Protein product: CASSPAAAVGTQYF.